The next 8 T cell receptor beta chains were all read from a single sample in a study of long-term antiretroviral therapy in people with HIV. Survey level was the resolution at which the v3.0 immunoSEQ assay ran. TCRdb's table, derived via immunoSEQ multiplex PCR, lists solely in-frame clones and lacks some. The sample contains about 22,000 clones, around 86% of which appear only once. Here the sequenced sample was unsorted PBMCs, taken 1.8 years before starting antiretroviral therapy. The receptors stem from a woman in her 30s with HIV.

The chain employs TRBV30 and TRBJ1-6, with 9 bases matching TRBD1. J was trimmed by 7 bases and V by 5 bases; bases with no gene match: 12. The CDR3 has 16 amino acids. The germline V gene encodes CDR1 GTSNPN and CDR2 SVGIG (reference sequence). In nucleotides, the CDR3 is TGTGCCTGGGGTCGAGTCCCGGGACAGGGAAATTCACCCCTCCACTTT. It is translated as CAWGRVPGQGNSPLHF. Full variable domain (missing parts from reference TRBV30 and TRBJ1-6): SQTIHQWPATLVQPVGSPLSLECTVEGTSNPNLYWYRQAAGRGLQLLFYSVGIGQISSEVPQNLSASRPQDRQFILSSKKLLLSDSGFYLCAWGRVPGQGNSPLHFGNGTRLTVT.

The chain uses TRBV5-1 and TRBJ2-4; 9 nucleotides match TRBD1. CDR3 length equals 13 residues. V shed 2 bases, J shed 7 bases, and the junction held 1 base outside the gene matches. Germline V gene data show CDR1 as SGHRS and CDR2 as YFSETQ. The CDR3 spells CASSFGQGNIQYF. For the CDR3, the DNA is TGCGCCAGCAGCTTCGGACAGGGGAACATTCAGTACTTC.

This clone was detected once. This chain uses TRBV5-1 with TRBJ1-4; tentative D call: TRBD1 (6 bases). Trimming stripped 4 bases from V and 0 bases from J, with 10 bases between. This CDR3 comprises 15 residues. Germline V gene data show CDR1 as SGHRS and CDR2 as YFSETQ. CDR3 coding DNA: TGCGCCAGCAGCAGGGAGGGGGCAACTAATGAAAAACTGTTTTTT. Its protein is CASSREGATNEKLFF.

The chain recombines TRBV10-3 with TRBJ2-7; 9 nucleotides agree with TRBD1. Trimming removed 2 bases from V and 1 base from J; junction bases left unmatched: 3. The CDR3 has 15 residues. The germline CDR1 and CDR2 sequences are ENHRY and SYGVKD. The DNA for the CDR3 is TGTGCCATCAGTGAGCCTGGACAGGGGTCCTACGAGCAGTACTTC. It encodes CAISEPGQGSYEQYF.

The J gene is TRBJ1-2, the V gene TRBV4-2, with 7 bases fitting TRBD1. The CDR3 is 13 residues long. Germline CDR1 and CDR2: LGHNA and YNFKEQ. J was trimmed by 8 bases and V by 5 bases; bases with no gene match: 8. The CDR3 nucleotides are TGTGCCAGCAGCTACACAGGGGCGGGAGGCTACACCTTC. Translated: CASSYTGAGGYTF.

This sequence joins TRBV10-3 and TRBJ1-5, with no clear D. Germline values: CDR1 ENHRY, CDR2 SYGVKD. The ends were cut back, 0 bases at V and 4 bases at J, with 10 bases in the middle. The CDR3 consists of 15 residues. The CDR3 coding sequence is TGTGCCATCAGTGAGTCGTCTCCGAGTAATCAGCCCCAGCATTTT. It specifies CAISESSPSNQPQHF.

The rearrangement links TRBV2 to TRBJ1-4; 8 bases line up with TRBD1. The CDR3 spans 15 residues. In germline, CDR1 is SNHLY, CDR2 FYNNEI. V was pared by 6 bases and J by 10 bases, with 13 bases of the junction left unmatched. CDR3 nucleotides: TGTGCCAGCAGCTCTACAGGGGGTATCGGTGGAAAACTGTTTTTT. Amino acid sequence: CASSSTGGIGGKLFF.

V usage is TRBV10-3 and J usage is TRBJ1-1; 8 nucleotides line up with TRBD1. This CDR3 comprises 13 residues. Germline CDR1 and CDR2: ENHRY and SYGVKD. Trimming took 10 bases from V and 5 from J; bases not matched to a gene: 9. The CDR3 coding sequence is TGTGCCAGCAGACAGGGGCGAACGACTGAAGCTTTCTTT. This sequence encodes CASRQGRTTEAFF.